This TCR beta chain was observed in a study of cytomegalovirus exposure and HLA in healthy donors. Study in general: Later, an analysis reported that the 95 to 150 validation repertoires had used the same platform as the approximately 670 first-cohort repertoires.

Study-wide results and limits: Cytomegalovirus-associated TCR beta chains were listed, numbering 150 to 200. Most TCR sequences were seen very rarely across donors, but some public TCRs occurred in many. That first-cohort TCR clusters tended to co-occur in the roughly 130 validation repertoires was found in a later analysis.

Method: immunoSEQ multiplex PCR; TCRdb's copy keeps in-frame clones and lacks some. The repertoire holds about 140,000 clones, with 91% as singletons. This CDR3 spans 16 amino acids. V gave up 4 bases and J gave up 0 bases, with 14 bases separating them. Germline assignment: CDR1 ENHRY and CDR2 SYGVKD. On this clone: Its antigen is not identified.

This clonotype was obtained from a man aged 18-30 years in good health and CMV-seronegative. The rearrangement joins TRBV10-3 to TRBJ2-3; D is undetermined. The sample comprised PBMCs. CDR3 amino acids: CAISGMEVTSTDTQYF. The CDR3 bases are TGTGCCATCAGTGGGATGGAAGTGACTAGCACAGATACGCAGTATTTT.